Presented here are 25 T cell receptor beta chains from one specimen sequenced in a study of blood T cells in healthy people across ages (dated by TCRdb to between 2014 and 2016). The library was prepared using 5' RACE. Sequencing took place on an Illumina HiSeq 2500. The second PCR ran for roughly 7 to 12 cycles and used a J-beta primer mix along with a sample-barcoded 5' primer. TCRdb itself trimmed the public reads at Q25 with fastp, ran MiXCR and retained productive beta chains. CDR3 protein sequences are deduplicated, and each keeps its most common genes and DNA. A total of around 750,000 distinct CDR3 sequences appear in this sample, roughly 50% of them only once. The ten largest clones add up to around 41% of the sample. Sequences were obtained from blood. These receptors all stem from an elderly man in good health.

Here the CDR3 reads CASSLRTSGQKDTQYF. CDR3 sequence (DNA): TGTGCCAGCAGCCTGAGGACTAGCGGGCAGAAAGATACGCAGTATTTT. V gene TRBV7-8 combines with J gene TRBJ2-3, with 11 positions matching TRBD2. Trimming cost V 5 bases and J 5 bases; bases outside gene matches: 9. From germline, CDR1 is SGHVS and CDR2 FQNEAQ. This CDR3 contains 16 residues.

As DNA, the CDR3 is TGCAGTGCTATAGCGGGAGGGCGTCGGAATGAGCAGTACTTC. Translating gives CSAIAGGRRNEQYF. V is TRBV20-1 and J is TRBJ2-1, with 11 bases fitting TRBD2. The J call may be mistaken, given a closer DNA end match to TRBJ2-7. Germline V gene sequence: CDR1 DFQATT, CDR2 SNEGSKA (reference sequence). The CDR3 is 14 amino acids.

Only a few counts were recorded for this clonotype. The chain employs TRBV18 and TRBJ1-5; perhaps TRBD1 as D (5 bases). V gave up 3 bases and J gave up 1 base, with 16 bases separating them. The CDR3 runs to 17 residues. CDR1 is KGHSH, CDR2 LQKENI, per germline. This chain's CDR3 is CASSPSNSRGSNQPQHF. As DNA, the CDR3 is TGTGCCAGCTCACCCAGCAACTCAAGGGGCAGCAATCAGCCCCAGCATTTT.

The CDR3 DNA reads as TGTGCCACCAGCAGAGATCCGAGTAACGAGCAGTACTTC. Its protein is CATSRDPSNEQYF. The chain joins TRBV15 to TRBJ2-7, with D unresolved. This CDR3 comprises 13 residues. The germline V gene has CDR1 LNHNV and CDR2 YYDKDF (reference sequence). V lost 0 bases and J lost 5, with 8 bases in between.

This clonotype was observed a handful of times. J is TRBJ2-3 and V is TRBV7-2; 13 positions agree with TRBD2. Looked up from germline, CDR1 is SGHTA and CDR2 is FQGNSA. J was trimmed by 8 bases and V by 5 bases; bases with no gene match: 7. The CDR3 loop spans 15 amino acids. The CDR3: CASSATSGRESTQYF. The DNA of the CDR3 is TGTGCCAGCAGCGCCACTAGCGGGAGGGAGTCTACGCAGTATTTT.

The chain is built from TRBV9 and TRBJ2-1; TRBD2 agrees at 7 bases. V lost 3 bases and J lost 0; bases outside the gene matches: 6. Germline V gene lookup returns CDR1 SGDLS and CDR2 YYNGEE. The CDR3 runs to 16 residues. The chain's CDR3 is CASSDLGGSSYNEQFF. CDR3 DNA sequence: TGTGCCAGCAGCGACCTTGGCGGGAGCTCCTACAATGAGCAGTTCTTC.

The chain carries TRBV20-1 and TRBJ2-7; TRBD2 is a possible D gene (5 bases). The CDR3 runs to 12 residues. Germline V gene sequence: CDR1 DFQATT, CDR2 SNEGSKA (reference sequence). Trimming pared 3 bases from V and 6 bases from J, leaving 12 bases between. The CDR3: CSASQTRAEQYF. In DNA, the CDR3 is TGCAGTGCTAGCCAAACTAGAGCCGAGCAGTACTTC.

This chain joins TRBV12-3 or TRBV12-4 and TRBJ1-5; TRBD1 is a possible D gene (5 bases). The ends were cut back, 1 base at V and 6 bases at J, with 16 bases in the middle. CDR3 length equals 16 residues. This chain's CDR3 is CASSLEAGLTSQPQHF. The CDR3 nucleotides read TGTGCCAGCAGTTTAGAGGCAGGGTTGACCAGTCAGCCCCAGCATTTT.

The gene calls are TRBV7-2 and TRBJ2-3; 9 bases fit TRBD2. Trimming cost V 2 bases and J 14 bases; bases outside gene matches: 8. Per germline, CDR1 SGHTA and CDR2 FQGNSA. The CDR3 length is 13 residues. As DNA, the CDR3 is TGTGCCAGCAGCTTAATTCTAGCGGGATACGCGTATTTT. This encodes CASSLILAGYAYF. The whole variable domain, filled in from reference TRBV7-2 and TRBJ2-3, reads GAGVSQSPSNKVTEKGKDVELRCDPISGHTALYWYRQSLGQGLEFLIYFQGNSAPDKSGLPSDRFSAERTGGSVSTLTIQRTQQEDSAVYLCASSLILAGYAYFGPGTRLTVL.

This clonotype came up once. The V gene is TRBV7-3, the J gene TRBJ1-1, with D possibly TRBD1 on 5 matching bases. The CDR3 contains 13 residues. Germline assignment: CDR1 SGHTA and CDR2 FQGTGA. Trimming removed 2 bases at V and 7 bases at J, with 11 bases between. The DNA for the CDR3 is TGTGCCAGCAGCTTAGGGGCAGGAGGTGAAGCTTTCTTT. Translating gives CASSLGAGGEAFF.

J is TRBJ2-7 and V is TRBV6-2 or TRBV6-3; TRBD2 is a possible D gene (6 bases). V was clipped by 5 bases and J by 3 bases, with 11 bases between them. Per germline, CDR1 MNHEY and CDR2 SVGEGT. The CDR3 spans 13 residues. The CDR3 region has the DNA TGTGCCAGCAGTCCGGGGAGGCTCTACGAGCAGTACTTC. It codes for CASSPGRLYEQYF.

This clonotype has a handful of counts. The V gene is TRBV2, the J gene TRBJ2-4, with 7 bases identical to TRBD1. After removal of 5 bases from V and 3 bases from J, the junction contained 7 bases not matched to a gene. The CDR3 length is 15 residues. Germline CDR1 reads SNHLY; CDR2 reads FYNNEI. This chain's CDR3 is CASSLPGTVKNIQYF. The CDR3 region has the DNA TGTGCCAGCAGTTTGCCCGGGACAGTCAAAAACATTCAGTACTTC.

CDR3 protein: CASSLPGGQSAYF. For the CDR3, the DNA is TGCGCCAGCAGCTTACCAGGCGGCCAGTCAGCGTATTTT. This chain joins TRBV5-1 and TRBJ2-3; D gene ambiguous. This CDR3 region has 13 residues. Trimming cost V 2 bases and J 14 bases, with 18 bases left between them. Germline loops: CDR1 SGHRS, CDR2 YFSETQ.

This clonotype was seen a handful of times. The chain employs TRBV2 and TRBJ2-2, with TRBD2 as a possible D gene (5 bases). Germline loops: CDR1 SNHLY, CDR2 FYNNEI. Between the trimmed V and J ends, which lost 8 bases and 1 base, there was a span of 8 bases. The CDR3 runs 13 residues. CDR3 loop: CASGRENTGELFF. CDR3 sequence (DNA): TGTGCCAGCGGCCGGGAGAACACCGGGGAGCTGTTTTTT.

The chain uses TRBV29-1 and TRBJ2-7; TRBD2 agrees at 7 bases. V gave up 1 base and J gave up 7 bases; unmatched junction bases: 16. CDR3 length equals 16 residues. CDR1 SQVTM and CDR2 ANQGSEA come from the germline V gene. CDR3 in amino acids: CSVEGSRDRSGGEQYF. The CDR3 DNA is TGCAGCGTTGAAGGGAGCAGGGACCGGTCCGGGGGGGAGCAGTACTTC.

This clonotype came up a few times. The chain employs TRBV5-1 and TRBJ2-7, with D possibly TRBD1 on 6 matching bases. Germline CDR1 is SGHRS and CDR2 is YFSETQ. The ends were cut back, 4 bases at V and 2 bases at J, with 13 bases in the middle. CDR3 length equals 14 residues. In nucleotides, the CDR3 is TGCGCCAGCAGCCCCCGATGGGGGCCCTACGAGCAGTACTTC. This codes for CASSPRWGPYEQYF.

This clonotype was counted only a few times. The rearrangement uses TRBV11-2 and TRBJ2-3; the D gene is possibly TRBD1 (5 bases). V was shortened by 8 bases and J by 4 bases, with 22 bases between the two germline ends. CDR1 is SGHAT and CDR2 is FQNNGV in the germline V gene. The CDR3 runs 16 residues. The chain's CDR3 is CASSPRVTGSADTQYF. As DNA, the CDR3 is TGTGCCAGCTCCCCCCGCGTCACAGGATCGGCAGATACGCAGTATTTT.

The chain carries TRBV6-4 and TRBJ2-1, with TRBD2 as a possible D gene (6 bases). The ends were cut back, 6 bases at V and 4 bases at J, with 10 bases in the middle. Germline CDR1 is MRHNA and CDR2 is SNTAGT. There are 13 residues in the CDR3. CDR3 coding DNA: TGTGCCAGCAGGCGGGACGGTTACAATGAGCAGTTCTTC. Protein product: CASRRDGYNEQFF.

Only a few counts were recorded for this clonotype. The junction departs from the called germline gene at one end, perhaps through a read error. The genes are TRBV7-9 and TRBJ2-7, with a possible D match to TRBD1 (6 bases). CDR1 is SEHNR, CDR2 FQNEAQ, per germline (reference sequence). This CDR3 region has 15 residues. DNA of the CDR3: TGTGCCGGCAGCTTAATGGGTCAGGGGTACGACGAGCAGTACTTC. Protein: CAGSLMGQGYDEQYF.

The chain links TRBV5-1 to TRBJ2-4; a possible D gene is TRBD2 (6 bases). Germline assignment: CDR1 SGHRS and CDR2 YFSETQ. The CDR3 has 15 amino acids. V was trimmed by 5 bases and J by 3 bases, leaving 15 bases between them. CDR3 bases: TGCGCCAGCAGGCCCCCCGGGGGTGGCAAAAACATTCAGTACTTC. Residues: CASRPPGGGKNIQYF.

The chain combines TRBV20-1 with TRBJ1-1; no clear D gene. Germline V gene sequence: CDR1 DFQATT, CDR2 SNEGSKA (reference sequence). Trimming removed 6 bases at V and 4 bases at J, with 9 bases between. The CDR3 contains 11 residues. The CDR3 sequence is CSAKWVTEAFF. CDR3 in DNA: TGCAGTGCCAAATGGGTCACTGAAGCTTTCTTT.

The chain recombines TRBV14 with TRBJ1-2; 8 bases fit TRBD1. This CDR3 has 16 residues. Germline CDR1 reads SGHDN; CDR2 reads FVKESK. The junction had 9 bases not matched to a gene; V was cut back by 4 bases and J by 2 bases. The CDR3 DNA is TGTGCCAGCAGCCGCACAGGGGGATATCTAAACTATGGCTACACCTTC. Protein: CASSRTGGYLNYGYTF. The complete variable domain, with remaining parts taken from reference TRBV14 and TRBJ1-2, reads EAGVTQFPSHSVIEKGQTVTLRCDPISGHDNLYWYRRVMGKEIKFLLHFVKESKQDESGMPNNRFLAERTGGTYSTLKVQPAELEDSGVYFCASSRTGGYLNYGYTFGSGTRLTVV.

In its sample, this clonotype was seen a few times. V usage is TRBV29-1 and J usage is TRBJ1-2; D not resolved. V was cut by 3 bases and J by 7 bases, with 12 bases left in between. CDR3 length: 12 amino acids. The germline gives CDR1 SQVTM, CDR2 ANQGSEA. CDR3 in amino acids: CSVDSGFGGYTF. The CDR3 region has the DNA TGCAGCGTTGATTCGGGTTTCGGTGGCTACACCTTC.

Only one count was recorded for this clonotype. The chain links TRBV6-5 to TRBJ1-5, with 7 bases that match TRBD1. The CDR3 spans 15 residues. Looked up from germline, CDR1 is MNHEY and CDR2 is SVGAGI. Germline trimming cut 6 bases from V and 7 bases from J; bases unmatched to any gene: 12. As DNA, the CDR3 is TGTGCCAGCAGATTAGACCGGGACAGTCTACAGCCCCAGCATTTT. Translating gives CASRLDRDSLQPQHF.

This clonotype was recorded only once. V is TRBV20-1 and J is TRBJ2-1, with 14 nucleotides matching TRBD2. The V gene's germline CDR1 is DFQATT and CDR2 SNEGSKA (reference sequence). V was pared by 0 bases and J by 2 bases, with 6 bases of the junction left unmatched. The CDR3 is 18 amino acids. The CDR3 spells CSARDIGTSGGTYNEQFF. CDR3 nucleotide sequence: TGCAGTGCTAGAGATATCGGGACTAGCGGGGGAACCTACAATGAGCAGTTCTTC.